This entry concerns a single T cell receptor (beta chain). Its antigen remains unknown. Other DNA sequences in the same sample also yield this CDR3. CDR1 SGDLS and CDR2 YYNGEE come from the germline V gene. The length of the CDR3 is 15 residues. V shed 0 bases and J 5 bases; nucleotides not matched to a gene: 4. These data originate in a study of shared clonotypes between healthy human individuals. The DNA input per sorted-subset replicate PCR was 150 to 200 ng, corresponding to roughly 30,000 T cell genomes. TCRdb's table, derived via immunoSEQ multiplex PCR, lists solely in-frame clones and lacks some. This sample has more than 500,000 clones, with about 96% found just once. Findings and limits, study-wide: What naive subsets generally showed was a larger estimated richness than memory subsets showed. When compared with the clonotypes that were shared by all four sorted-subset donors, the non-shared clonotypes turned out to have lower generation probabilities.

This receptor was taken from a woman in her 30s in good health. The chain uses TRBV9 and TRBJ1-5, with 8 bases identical to TRBD1. Sequencing was carried out using naive CD4+ T cells sorted from blood. Subset given: CD45RA+ positively selected. The CDR3 protein is CASSVGGTGYQPQHF. For the CDR3, the DNA is TGTGCCAGCAGCGTAGGGGGGACAGGCTATCAGCCCCAGCATTTT.